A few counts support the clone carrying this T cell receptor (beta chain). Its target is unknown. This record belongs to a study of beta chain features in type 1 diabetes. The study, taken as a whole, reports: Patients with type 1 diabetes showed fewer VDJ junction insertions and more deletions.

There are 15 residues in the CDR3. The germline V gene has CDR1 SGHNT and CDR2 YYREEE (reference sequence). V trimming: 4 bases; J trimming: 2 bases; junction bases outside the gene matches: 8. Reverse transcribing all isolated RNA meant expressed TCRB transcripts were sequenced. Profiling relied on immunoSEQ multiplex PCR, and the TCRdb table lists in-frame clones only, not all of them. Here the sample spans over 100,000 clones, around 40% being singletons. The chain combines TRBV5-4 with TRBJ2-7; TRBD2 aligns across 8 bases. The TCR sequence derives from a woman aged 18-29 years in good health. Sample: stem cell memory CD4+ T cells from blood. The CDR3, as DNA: TGTGCCAGCAGCCAAGATACGGGGGGGGCCTACGAGCAGTACTTC. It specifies CASSQDTGGAYEQYF.